This TCR beta chain was recovered during a study of identical twins. The study, taken as a whole, reports: Weaker excess sharing between twins was seen in beta out-of-frame sequences.

Healthy Caucasians alone served as donors. TCRdb processed the 5' RACE reads anew with MiXCR; each CDR3 protein has one entry. The profile covers 570,000 or so distinct CDR3 sequences, with nearly 10% appearing a single time and under 3.5% taken by the ten largest. The CDR3 totals 13 residues. Germline V CDR1 and CDR2: SQVTM, ANQGSEA. The V end was cut by 7 bases, the J end by 5 bases, with 17 bases between. This clonotype has only a few counts. The antigen is undetermined. These records were also assigned to another study, of yellow fever vaccine responses in identical twins.

The source of this sequence is a young woman in good health. The chain uses TRBV29-1 and TRBJ1-1, with D maybe TRBD1 (5 bases). Material for sequencing was PBMCs. The CDR3 bases are TGCAGCGCCGGGGACGGGGGAGGTACTGAAGCTTTCTTT. Protein: CSAGDGGGTEAFF. Supplemented by reference TRBV29-1 and TRBJ1-1, the full variable domain reads SAVISQKPSRDICQRGTSLTIQCQVDSQVTMMFWYRQQPGQSLTLIATANQGSEATYESGFVIDKFPISRPNLTFSTLTVSNMSPEDSSIYLCSAGDGGGTEAFFGQGTRLTVV.